Listed here are 17 T cell receptor beta chains from one sample, sequenced in a study of blood T cell repertoires in COVID-19 (dated by TCRdb to 2018 to 2020). Receptor amplification or capture employed the immunoSEQ multiplex PCR assay. TCRdb carries this immuneACCESS record with in-frame sequences only. Its versions omit some clonotypes, under half of them owing to an unresolved V gene in the studies checked, with the rest unexplained. Within this sample are hundreds of thousands of clones, with approximately 90% of them counted one time only. The ten largest clonotypes hold approximately 4.1% of the sample. The specimen was PBMCs or T cells enriched from blood (not recorded which). These receptors were taken from a woman aged 25 to 39 who had recovered from COVID-19.

This sequence joins TRBV2 and TRBJ2-3, with 10 positions matching TRBD2. The CDR3 covers 18 residues. The junction had 9 bases not matched to a gene; V was cut back by 2 bases and J by 1 base. Germline V gene lookup returns CDR1 SNHLY and CDR2 FYNNEI. The CDR3 reads CASSEKSLTSGGTDTQYF. DNA of the CDR3: TGTGCCAGCAGTGAAAAGAGTTTAACTAGCGGGGGCACAGATACGCAGTATTTT.

This clone was detected only once. The chain combines TRBV14 with TRBJ1-1; TRBD1 matches at 9 bases. The CDR3 totals 15 residues. Germline CDR1 SGHDN, CDR2 FVKESK. V trimming: 0 bases; J trimming: 4 bases; junction bases outside the gene matches: 3. The CDR3 spells CASSQDRTGATEAFF. As DNA, the CDR3 is TGTGCCAGCAGCCAAGACAGGACAGGGGCCACTGAAGCTTTCTTT.

The rearrangement links TRBV18 to TRBJ1-1; tentatively, D is TRBD1 (5 bases). CDR1 and CDR2 from the germline V gene are KGHSH and LQKENI. There are 14 residues in the CDR3. The V and J ends lost 6 bases and 4 bases respectively, with 15 bases between them. The CDR3 protein is CASSPDPGGTEAFF. CDR3 nucleotide sequence: TGTGCCAGCTCCCCGGACCCCGGGGGCACTGAAGCTTTCTTT.

A few counts support this clone. The rearrangement uses TRBV27 and TRBJ2-7; 8 positions match TRBD1. The CDR3 consists of 17 residues. Trimming took 3 bases from V and 0 from J; bases not matched to a gene: 10. CDR1 is MNHEY, CDR2 SMNVEV, per germline (reference sequence). The CDR3, as DNA: TGTGCCAGCAGTTTGAGGGCGGGACAGGAGCTCTCCTACGAGCAGTACTTC. Translation gives CASSLRAGQELSYEQYF.

The V call is TRBV5-1, the J call TRBJ2-3; 9 bases are shared with TRBD2. Losses at the gene ends were 0 bases for V and 3 bases for J; bases not matched to a gene: 2. Germline CDR1 is SGHRS and CDR2 is YFSETQ. CDR3 size: 15 residues. In DNA form, the CDR3 reads TGCGCCAGCAGCTTGGGACTAGCGGAGACAGATACGCAGTATTTT. Encoded protein: CASSLGLAETDTQYF. The whole variable domain, filled in from reference TRBV5-1 and TRBJ2-3, reads KAGVTQTPRYLIKTRGQQVTLSCSPISGHRSVSWYQQTPGQGLQFLFEYFSETQRNKGNFPGRFSGRQFSNSRSEMNVSTLELGDSALYLCASSLGLAETDTQYFGPGTRLTVL.

This sequence joins TRBV18 and TRBJ1-3; D is possibly TRBD1 (6 bases). Germline CDR1 and CDR2: KGHSH and LQKENI. The CDR3 loop spans 16 amino acids. Trimming took 3 bases from V and 2 from J, leaving 14 bases between them. In DNA form, the CDR3 reads TGTGCCAGCTCACCCTACCCGAACAGGGCTGGAAACACCATATATTTT. Translating it yields CASSPYPNRAGNTIYF.

This clone was seen more than once but under ten times. The V call is TRBV6-4, the J call TRBJ2-3, with TRBD2 as a possible D gene (7 bases). The CDR3 is 13 amino acids. CDR1 and CDR2 from the germline V gene are MRHNA and SNTAGT. Trimming removed 8 bases from V and 2 bases from J, with 11 bases in between. In DNA form, the CDR3 reads TGTGCCAGCGGAGCGGGACACACAGATACGCAGTATTTT. Residues: CASGAGHTDTQYF.

J is TRBJ1-1 and V is TRBV7-9, with D tentatively TRBD1 (6 bases). There are 14 residues in the CDR3. From germline, CDR1 is SEHNR and CDR2 FQNEAQ (reference sequence). Trimming cost V 2 bases and J 12 bases, with 19 bases left between them. The CDR3 DNA is TGTGCCAGCAGCTTATTAGGGGGAACAGGGCACCCTTTCTTT. Its protein is CASSLLGGTGHPFF.

The chain employs TRBV28 and TRBJ2-1, with D possibly matching TRBD1 (5 bases). This CDR3 contains 12 residues. Looked up from germline, CDR1 is MDHEN and CDR2 is SYDVKM. V was trimmed by 3 bases and J by 11 bases, leaving 11 bases between them. The CDR3 nucleotides are TGTGCCAGCAGTTTTATTTCAGGGCAGCAGTTCTTC. This codes for CASSFISGQQFF.

In this sample, this clone turned up a few times. The V call is TRBV28, the J call TRBJ1-2, with D maybe TRBD1 (6 bases). Per germline, CDR1 MDHEN and CDR2 SYDVKM. Trimming took off 4 bases at V and 0 bases at J, with 30 bases between the two ends. The CDR3 is 21 amino acids. CDR3 DNA sequence: TGTGCCAGCAGTTCCTACCGAATACCGCAGGGGACCTTACCAGCTAACTATGGCTACACCTTC. As protein: CASSSYRIPQGTLPANYGYTF.

The chain has TRBV3-1 (or the pseudogene TRBV3-2) and TRBJ2-3; D remains unclear. Germline V lookup: CDR1 LGHDT, CDR2 YNNKEL (reference sequence). CDR3 length: 11 residues. Trimming pared 1 base from V and 14 bases from J, leaving 10 bases between. CDR3 sequence: CASSQGGALYF. The CDR3 nucleotides read TGTGCCAGCAGCCAAGGTGGTGCGCTGTATTTT.

The rearrangement links TRBV7-8 to TRBJ1-3, with 8 bases fitting TRBD1. With 4 bases clipped from V and 3 bases from J, the junction kept 5 bases outside the gene matches. The CDR3 runs to 15 residues. Germline V CDR1 and CDR2: SGHVS, FQNEAQ. CDR3 loop: CASSSSTGVGNTIYF. The CDR3 DNA reads as TGTGCCAGCAGCTCGTCGACAGGGGTTGGAAACACCATATATTTT.

The chain uses TRBV4-1 and TRBJ1-5; D remains unclear. The germline V and J ends were trimmed by 1 base and 5 bases, with 12 bases remaining between them. Germline V gene sequence: CDR1 MGHRA, CDR2 YSYEKL. The CDR3 runs to 15 residues. The CDR3 spells CASSQALPLHQPQHF. The CDR3 nucleotides are TGCGCCAGCAGCCAAGCCCTCCCCCTTCATCAGCCCCAGCATTTT.

This clone has just one count. This sequence joins TRBV28 and TRBJ2-7, with TRBD2 as a possible D gene (5 bases). CDR3 length equals 14 residues. V was trimmed by 8 bases and J by 2 bases, leaving 16 bases between them. In germline, CDR1 is MDHEN, CDR2 SYDVKM. CDR3 nucleotide sequence: TGTGCCAGCCTTCCCGGGGTCTCCACCTACGAGCAGTACTTC. It encodes CASLPGVSTYEQYF.

The gene calls are TRBV5-1 and TRBJ2-1, with 8 bases aligning to TRBD2. CDR3 size: 15 residues. Germline V gene lookup returns CDR1 SGHRS and CDR2 YFSETQ. Germline trimming cut 2 bases from V and 7 bases from J; bases unmatched to any gene: 8. The CDR3 loop reads CASSLAGAARNEQFF. Here the CDR3 DNA reads TGCGCCAGCAGCTTAGCGGGAGCGGCTCGGAATGAGCAGTTCTTC.

The CDR3 DNA follows: TGTGCCAGCAGGGCTCAGTTACAGGGTGAAAAACTGTTTTTT. It translates to CASRAQLQGEKLFF. The chain couples TRBV2 to TRBJ1-4, with a weak D call TRBD1 (6 bases). Trimming stripped 6 bases from V and 7 bases from J, with 15 bases between. Per germline, CDR1 SNHLY and CDR2 FYNNEI. The CDR3 loop spans 14 amino acids.

The count of this clone is one. The genes are TRBV5-4 and TRBJ2-3, with a tentative D call TRBD2 (6 bases). V lost 2 bases to trimming and J lost 4 bases, with 14 bases between them. This CDR3 region has 15 residues. Germline V gene lookup returns CDR1 SGHNT and CDR2 YYREEE (reference sequence). CDR3 sequence reads: CASSFMRERPDTQYF. In DNA form, the CDR3 reads TGTGCCAGCAGCTTCATGCGGGAACGACCAGATACGCAGTATTTT.